One sample yielded the 23 T cell receptor beta chains listed below, sequenced in a study of Graves' ophthalmopathy and Graves' hyperthyroidism. RNA transcripts yielded amplified TCR beta CDR3 regions. The first round was an RT-PCR with HTBI primers, and the second round was a multiplex PCR. TCRdb processed the multiplex PCR reads anew with MiXCR; each CDR3 protein has one entry. The sample has about 1.2 million distinct CDR3 sequences; approximately 35% are singletons. The sample taken for sequencing was peripheral blood or thyroid tissue (not recorded which). Every receptor here comes from an adult man with Graves' hyperthyroidism.

The gene calls are TRBV20-1 and TRBJ2-7, with no clear D. This CDR3 has 14 amino acids. V lost 3 bases and J 0 bases, leaving 12 bases between the germline ends. Germline values: CDR1 DFQATT, CDR2 SNEGSKA (reference sequence). CDR3: CSASRTTNSYEQYF. In nucleotides, the CDR3 is TGCAGTGCTAGCAGAACTACCAACTCCTACGAGCAGTACTTC.

The chain has TRBV20-1 and TRBJ1-2, with TRBD1 identical over 7 bases. Germline V gene sequence: CDR1 DFQATT, CDR2 SNEGSKA (reference sequence). CDR3 size: 12 residues. The V and J ends lost 0 bases and 11 bases, in that order; junction bases with no gene match: 6. The CDR3 DNA sequence: TGCAGTGCTAGAGATGACAGGGACGGGTACACCTTC. Translation gives CSARDDRDGYTF.

This clonotype was detected a few times. V usage is TRBV9 and J usage is TRBJ1-5, with D tentatively TRBD1 (5 bases). CDR3 size: 21 residues. V was trimmed by 0 bases and J by 4 bases, leaving 29 bases between them. Germline V gene data show CDR1 as SGDLS and CDR2 as YYNGEE. CDR3 sequence reads: CASSVEAWRQRSQTSNQPQHF. The CDR3 DNA sequence: TGTGCCAGCAGCGTAGAGGCGTGGAGACAGCGGTCCCAAACCTCTAATCAGCCCCAGCATTTT.

This clonotype occurred many times. The genes are TRBV10-3 and TRBJ2-7, with 12 bases fitting TRBD2. The CDR3 has 17 amino acids. V was clipped by 5 bases and J by 0 bases; unmatched bases: 8. Germline values: CDR1 ENHRY, CDR2 SYGVKD. The CDR3 sequence is CAISRPGTSGLSYEQYF. CDR3 in DNA: TGTGCCATCAGTCGCCCCGGGACTAGCGGGCTCTCCTACGAGCAGTACTTC.

The rearrangement joins TRBV2 to TRBJ1-1; a weak D match, TRBD1 (5 bases). Trimming removed 7 bases from V and 1 base from J, with 10 bases in between. CDR1 is SNHLY, CDR2 FYNNEI, per germline. This CDR3 contains 13 residues. The CDR3 region is CASKATENTEAFF. CDR3 DNA sequence: TGTGCCAGCAAAGCGACAGAGAACACTGAAGCTTTCTTT.

This clonotype appeared a single time. The V call is TRBV6-4, the J call TRBJ1-2, with D perhaps TRBD1 (5 bases). Deletions cut 6 bases from V and 12 bases from J, with 17 bases between. The CDR3 spans 12 residues. Germline CDR1 reads MRHNA; CDR2 reads SNTAGT. CDR3 sequence (DNA): TGTGCCAGCAGCGTAGGGGCCGAGCCCGACACCTTC. It encodes CASSVGAEPDTF.

This clonotype occurred many times. The V and J genes are TRBV11-2 and TRBJ2-7; D possibly corresponds to TRBD2 (5 bases). Germline V gene lookup returns CDR1 SGHAT and CDR2 FQNNGV. The length of the CDR3 is 12 residues. The V end was cut by 5 bases, the J end by 5 bases, with 10 bases between. CDR3 nucleotide sequence: TGTGCCAGCAGCCCTACCGGGGACGAGCAGTACTTC. Translating it yields CASSPTGDEQYF.

This clonotype was counted ten times or more. The V and J genes are TRBV12-3 or TRBV12-4 and TRBJ2-5; D gene uncertain. This CDR3 contains 12 residues. V was cut by 6 bases and J by 2 bases, with 7 bases left in between. The CDR3 DNA reads as TGTGCCAGCAGGGTCCGGCAAGAGACCCAGTACTTC. Amino acid sequence: CASRVRQETQYF.

The sample holds many counts of this clonotype. The V and J genes are TRBV2 and TRBJ2-6; 10 nucleotides align to TRBD1. The germline gives CDR1 SNHLY, CDR2 FYNNEI. With 6 bases clipped from V and 1 base from J, the junction kept 3 bases outside the gene matches. The CDR3 extends over 16 amino acids. CDR3 coding DNA: TGTGCCAGCAGAGGGGACAGGGGATCTGGGGCCAACGTCCTGACTTTC. This encodes CASRGDRGSGANVLTF.

The rearrangement links TRBV29-1 to TRBJ1-1; D is perhaps TRBD1 (5 bases). V shed 4 bases and J shed 5 bases, with 11 bases lying between them. The germline gives CDR1 SQVTM, CDR2 ANQGSEA. The length of the CDR3 is 12 residues. The CDR3 is CSVGPGITEAFF. CDR3 in DNA: TGCAGCGTTGGCCCAGGGATAACTGAAGCTTTCTTT.

The rearrangement links TRBV25-1 to TRBJ1-2, with D possibly TRBD1 on 5 matching bases. V was cut by 1 base and J by 12 bases, with 18 bases left in between. The germline V gene encodes CDR1 MGHDK and CDR2 SYGVNS. The CDR3 covers 14 residues. CDR3 DNA sequence: TGTGCCAGCAGTGAATCCCGACGAGGGGCTGGAAACACCTTC. Encoded protein: CASSESRRGAGNTF.

This rearrangement joins TRBV6-2 or TRBV6-3 to TRBJ1-3; maybe TRBD1 (5 bases). Trimming stripped 2 bases from V and 6 bases from J, with 8 bases between. The germline V gene encodes CDR1 MNHEY and CDR2 SVGEGT. This CDR3 has 13 amino acids. The CDR3 region is CASSYDGQNTIYF. In DNA, the CDR3 is TGTGCCAGCAGTTACGACGGACAAAACACCATATATTTT.

A remark on this clonotype: A much larger clone lies a single base off, so this may be a read error. No conserved phenylalanine or tryptophan ends this CDR3, so it is likely a read error. The chain recombines TRBV29-1 with TRBJ2-5; TRBD1 matches at 7 bases. The length of the CDR3 is 15 residues. V dropped 1 base and J dropped 5; count of bases not matched to a gene: 10. CDR1 and CDR2 (germline): SQVTM, ANQGSEA. In DNA, the CDR3 is TGCAGCGTTGAAGCGGGGCGAGGGGGCTCGGAGACCCAGTACTCC. Translated: CSVEAGRGGSETQYS.

The V gene is TRBV6-5, the J gene TRBJ2-5; D ambiguous. Germline V CDR1 and CDR2: MNHEY, SVGAGI. V was cut by 0 bases and J by 5 bases, with 10 bases left in between. The CDR3 spans 14 residues. The CDR3 nucleotides read TGTGCCAGCAGTTACTCAAGGATGCGGGAGACCCAGTACTTC. As protein: CASSYSRMRETQYF.

This clonotype has a count of ten or more. The CDR3 is CASSSTSSQYF. In nucleotides, the CDR3 is TGTGCCAGCAGCTCCACTTCGTCCCAGTACTTC. J is TRBJ2-5 and V is TRBV7-8; no reliable D call. The CDR3 contains 11 residues. Trimming stripped 4 bases from V and 9 bases from J, with 9 bases between. CDR1 is SGHVS, CDR2 FQNEAQ, per germline.

V is TRBV6-2 or TRBV6-3 and J is TRBJ2-2, with TRBD1 identical over 8 bases. Germline V CDR1 and CDR2: MNHEY, SVGEGT. CDR3 length equals 16 residues. Germline trimming cut 7 bases from V and 9 bases from J; bases unmatched to any gene: 16. DNA for the CDR3: TGTGCCAGCATCGAAAGGACAGGGATGATTCTACGGGAGCTGTTTTTT. It specifies CASIERTGMILRELFF.

The table lists this clonotype with a few counts. This sequence joins TRBV7-8 and TRBJ2-7; D is uncertain. Trimming shortened V by 5 bases and J by 4 bases, and 12 bases separated the two germline ends. The CDR3 runs to 13 residues. Germline V CDR1 and CDR2: SGHVS, FQNEAQ. CDR3 region: CASSLLTDYEQYF. The CDR3 region has the DNA TGTGCCAGCAGCCTACTGACCGATTACGAGCAGTACTTC.

This clonotype was detected many times. V is TRBV25-1 and J is TRBJ2-1; 11 bases are a match to TRBD2. CDR3 length equals 16 residues. J was trimmed by 9 bases and V by 2 bases; bases with no gene match: 9. CDR1 and CDR2 (germline): MGHDK, SYGVNS. The CDR3 coding sequence is TGTGCCAGCAGTGAAAGGTGGCTAGCGGGAGGCAGTGAGCAGTTCTTC. It translates to CASSERWLAGGSEQFF.

The V call is TRBV7-8, the J call TRBJ1-1, with D possibly matching TRBD1 (5 bases). This CDR3 has 14 amino acids. Germline CDR1 and CDR2: SGHVS and FQNEAQ. V lost 5 bases to trimming and J lost 5 bases, with 15 bases between them. DNA for the CDR3: TGTGCCAGCAGCAACTCCGGGGCCCCAACTGAAGCTTTCTTT. Protein: CASSNSGAPTEAFF.

The genes are TRBV13 and TRBJ2-2; a possible D gene is TRBD1 (5 bases). V lost 6 bases, J lost 7 bases, and 15 bases lay in between. The germline V gene encodes CDR1 PRHDT and CDR2 FYEKMQ (reference sequence). The CDR3 extends over 14 amino acids. CDR3: CASSLTETSGELFF. The CDR3, as DNA: TGTGCCAGCAGTTTGACAGAAACGAGCGGGGAGCTGTTTTTT.

The rearrangement joins TRBV5-8 to TRBJ1-1, with a possible D match to TRBD1 (5 bases). This CDR3 spans 17 amino acids. Between the trimmed V and J ends, which lost 4 bases and 0 bases, there was a span of 19 bases. CDR1 is SGHTS and CDR2 is YDEGEE in the germline V gene. The CDR3 protein is CASSPNNGGPLNTEAFF. The CDR3 nucleotides read TGTGCCAGCAGCCCTAATAATGGGGGACCCCTGAACACTGAAGCTTTCTTT.

This clonotype appeared many times. The CDR3 nucleotides are TGTGCCAGCAGTCAACAGGGAGTGGTCAACACCGGGGAGCTGTTTTTT. It translates to CASSQQGVVNTGELFF. This chain joins TRBV2 and TRBJ2-2; maybe TRBD1 (6 bases). CDR3 length equals 16 residues. The V and J ends lost 5 bases and 2 bases respectively, with 15 bases between them. CDR1 is SNHLY, CDR2 FYNNEI, per germline.

In this sample, this clonotype turned up many times. The chain joins TRBV2 to TRBJ2-5; D is unclear. Germline assignment: CDR1 SNHLY and CDR2 FYNNEI. This CDR3 spans 13 amino acids. Between the trimmed V and J ends, which lost 6 bases and 5 bases, there was a span of 13 bases. CDR3 protein: CASRNQAGETQYF. In DNA form, the CDR3 reads TGTGCCAGCAGAAACCAAGCCGGCGAGACCCAGTACTTC.